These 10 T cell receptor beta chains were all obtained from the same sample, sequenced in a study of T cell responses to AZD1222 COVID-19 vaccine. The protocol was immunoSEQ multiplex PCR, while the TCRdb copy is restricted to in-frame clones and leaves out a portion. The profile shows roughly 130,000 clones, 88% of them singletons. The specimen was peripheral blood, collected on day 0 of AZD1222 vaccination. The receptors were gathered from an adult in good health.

Here the CDR3 reads CASSSRGGHQETQYF. DNA of the CDR3: TGTGCCAGCAGTTCAAGGGGGGGGCACCAAGAGACCCAGTACTTC. V gene TRBV28 combines with J gene TRBJ2-5; perhaps TRBD2 as D (7 bases). Germline values: CDR1 MDHEN, CDR2 SYDVKM. CDR3 length: 15 residues. The V gene lost 4 bases and the J gene lost 0 bases, with 12 bases spanning the gap.

The CDR3 sequence: CASSLGLQETNYGYTF. The CDR3 coding sequence is TGTGCCAGCAGCTTGGGATTACAGGAGACTAACTATGGCTACACCTTC. The rearrangement joins TRBV5-4 to TRBJ1-2; perhaps TRBD1 as D (5 bases). Germline values: CDR1 SGHNT, CDR2 YYREEE (reference sequence). Between the trimmed V and J ends, which lost 0 bases and 0 bases, there was a span of 12 bases. The CDR3 runs to 16 residues.

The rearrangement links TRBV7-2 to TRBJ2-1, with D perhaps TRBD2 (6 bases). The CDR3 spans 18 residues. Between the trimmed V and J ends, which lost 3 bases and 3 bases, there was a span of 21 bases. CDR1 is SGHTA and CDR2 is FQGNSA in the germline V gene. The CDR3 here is CASSFEIGGGNSYNEQFF. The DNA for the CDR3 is TGTGCCAGCAGCTTTGAGATTGGTGGAGGGAATAGCTACAATGAGCAGTTCTTC. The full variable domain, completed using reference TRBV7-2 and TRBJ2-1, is GAGVSQSPSNKVTEKGKDVELRCDPISGHTALYWYRQSLGQGLEFLIYFQGNSAPDKSGLPSDRFSAERTGGSVSTLTIQRTQQEDSAVYLCASSFEIGGGNSYNEQFFGPGTRLTVL.

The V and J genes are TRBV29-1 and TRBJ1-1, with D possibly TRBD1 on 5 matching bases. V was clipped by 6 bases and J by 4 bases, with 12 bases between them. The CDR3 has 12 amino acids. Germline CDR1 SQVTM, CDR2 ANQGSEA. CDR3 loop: CSVPGWGTEAFF. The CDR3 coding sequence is TGCAGCGTACCAGGGTGGGGCACTGAAGCTTTCTTT.

CDR3 coding DNA: TGTGCCAGCAGTTACGTCGGACAGCGGAGGACTATTCAGTACTTC. Translation gives CASSYVGQRRTIQYF. The chain has TRBV6-5 and TRBJ2-4; possible D gene TRBD1, 6 bases. The CDR3 contains 15 residues. V was shortened by 2 bases and J by 10 bases, with 18 bases between the two germline ends. CDR1 and CDR2 from the germline V gene are MNHEY and SVGAGI.

CDR3 DNA sequence: TGTGCCAGCAGTTTAGAGGGGCTACAGAGATATGGCTACACCTTC. It translates to CASSLEGLQRYGYTF. V and J are TRBV27 and TRBJ1-2; D may be TRBD1 (5 bases). Germline V lookup: CDR1 MNHEY, CDR2 SMNVEV (reference sequence). This CDR3 contains 15 residues. V lost 2 bases to trimming and J lost 5 bases, with 15 bases between them.

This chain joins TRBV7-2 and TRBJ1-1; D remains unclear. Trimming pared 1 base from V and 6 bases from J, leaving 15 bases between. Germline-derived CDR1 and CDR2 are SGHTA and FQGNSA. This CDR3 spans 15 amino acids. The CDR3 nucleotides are TGTGCCAGCAGCTTAGGAGGAGGGCCTGGCGCTGAAGCTTTCTTT. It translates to CASSLGGGPGAEAFF.

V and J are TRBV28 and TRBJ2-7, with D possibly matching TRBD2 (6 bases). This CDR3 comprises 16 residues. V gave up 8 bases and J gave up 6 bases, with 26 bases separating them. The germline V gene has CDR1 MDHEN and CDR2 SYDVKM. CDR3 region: CASALDLMAGTGEQYF. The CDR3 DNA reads TGTGCCAGCGCCCTCGATCTGATGGCGGGGACGGGCGAGCAGTACTTC.

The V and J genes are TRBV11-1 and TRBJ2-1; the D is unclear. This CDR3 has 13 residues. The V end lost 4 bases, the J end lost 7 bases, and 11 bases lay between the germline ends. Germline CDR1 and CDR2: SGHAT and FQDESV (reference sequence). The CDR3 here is CASSSPFTNEQFF. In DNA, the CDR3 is TGTGCCAGCAGCTCCCCCTTTACGAATGAGCAGTTCTTC.

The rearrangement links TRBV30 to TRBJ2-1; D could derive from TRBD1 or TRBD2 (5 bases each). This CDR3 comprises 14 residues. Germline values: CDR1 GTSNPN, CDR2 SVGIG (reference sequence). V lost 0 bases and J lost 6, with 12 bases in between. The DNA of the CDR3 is TGTGCCTGGAGTGTGGGGGTGTCAAGCAATGAGCAGTTCTTC. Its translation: CAWSVGVSSNEQFF.